Only a few counts were recorded for the clone carrying this T cell receptor (beta chain). Its specificity is unknown. One end of the junction does not line up with germline, which may come from a read error. The data belong to a study of regulatory T cells in long-lasting Graves disease. Whole-study findings and limits: TRBV28, TRBJ1-2 and TRBJ2-5 were segments that persistent disease favored.

The time point here: newly diagnosed GD, antithyroid drugs for less than 3 months. Construction of the TCR library relied on RNA isolated from PBMCs. The CDR3 spans 15 residues. CDR1 and CDR2 from the germline V gene are MNHNS and SASEGT. Investigators prepared the TCR beta libraries by applying iRepertoire HTBI primers and Arm-PCR of CDR3 regions. One entry per CDR3 protein results from TCRdb running MiXCR on the multiplex PCR reads. The repertoire holds 200,000 to 250,000 distinct CDR3 sequences, with 15% to 20% as singletons. The sample was also reused in another study, on T cells in Graves' hyperthyroidism and ophthalmopathy.

The V call is TRBV6-1, the J call TRBJ2-6; D may be TRBD1 (5 bases). This specimen was peripheral blood mononuclear cells (PBMCs), taken at new diagnosis, from a patient treated with antithyroid drugs. The sequence was collected from a woman younger than 45 with Graves disease. CDR3 residues: CASTDRGTGANVLTF. CDR3 nucleotide sequence: TGTGCGAGCACCGATAGGGGAACTGGGGCCAACGTCCTGACTTTC.